The clone carrying this T cell receptor (beta chain) was seen at least ten times. The antigen remains unidentified. This record belongs to a study of immune heterogeneity within non-small cell lung tumors. Study summary: There was 1 tumor not otherwise specified, along with over nine non-squamous carcinomas and 4 squamous cell carcinomas.

Multiplex PCR amplified TCR beta CDR3 with 32 V and 13 J primers. TCRdb called the multiplex PCR reads again in MiXCR, with one record for every CDR3 protein. Of roughly 14,000 distinct CDR3 sequences listed, 28% were seen once; the top ten hold 5.2%. As template, the study used bulk tumor genomic DNA at around 590 ng per sample. From each primary tumor, several far-apart biopsies were obtained during surgery. Samples came from untreated patients having curative surgery for newly diagnosed non-small cell lung cancer. Donors comprised newly diagnosed non-small cell lung cancer patients undergoing surgery with curative intent. Whole-study findings and limits: T-cell clonality in a given local region correlated moderately yet significantly with the local tumor mutational burden (R 0.3 to 0.4). Recurrence of identical dominant CDR3 beta clonotypes was observed across intrapatient tumor sites, concomitant with site-unique high-frequency clones.

Germline CDR1 and CDR2: DFQATT and SNEGSKA (reference sequence). V shed 0 bases and J 7 bases; nucleotides not matched to a gene: 6. The CDR3 totals 15 residues. This sequence originates from a man aged 35-49 years with non-small cell lung cancer. The sample comprised lung tumor tissue. This rearrangement joins TRBV20-1 to TRBJ2-1; TRBD2 matches 10 bases. The CDR3 reads CSARDHTSGINEQFF. The DNA for the CDR3 is TGCAGTGCTAGAGATCACACTAGCGGGATTAATGAGCAGTTCTTC.